This T cell receptor beta chain was sequenced in a study of post-analysis software for immune sequencing data (dated by TCRdb to the mid-2010s). Describing the broader study: Disease courses on record covered relapsing-remitting, secondary progressive and progressive-relapsing multiple sclerosis, though some patients had no subtype annotation. The patient repertoires were set against eleven to twelve previously published healthy control repertoires from donors whose ages ranged from roughly 6 to 26 years. A subset of samples was prepared in parallel using single-end sample barcoding, then pooled and co-amplified after Illumina adapter ligation.

To demonstrate the VDJtools post-analysis software, the study profiled TCR beta repertoires from the peripheral blood of about a dozen young patients with multiple sclerosis. The multiple sclerosis patients were children and adolescents ranging in age from roughly 6 to 15 years. Points the paper makes about the study in general: The multiple sclerosis patient group was slightly younger than the control group. Patients showed significantly higher frequencies than controls for five TRBV segments, among them TRBV5-6, TRBV5-1 and TRBV20-1. Multiple sclerosis patients had significantly lower normalized Chao1 diversity than controls, a result that suggests substantial peripheral T-cell clonal expansion. When samples were clustered directly using the F measure, samples prepared in the same batch co-clustered strongly, which prompted a batch-effect correction.

On this clonotype: Its antigen target is currently unknown. No qualities accompany the bases; no much larger clone lies one base away.

Per the germline V gene (reference sequence), DFQATT is the CDR1 and SNEGSKA is the CDR2. Including the terminal cysteine and phenylalanine, the CDR3 comprises 11 residues. Only CDR3 DNA is held: 33 bases, read in frame from base 1. Receptor amplification or capture employed PCR. Sequencing took place on an Illumina HiSeq 2500. Unique molecular identifiers were incorporated into TCR beta cDNA libraries to reduce PCR and sequencing biases. Every 1 to 10 million input T cells yielded 500,000 or so cDNA molecules, meaning each molecule approximated one T cell. The patient libraries were prepared and sequenced with the same protocol used for the earlier healthy control dataset. Within a given batch, samples were prepared together, multiplexed and sequenced on the same HiSeq lane. In the authors' own workflow: MIGEC was used to process the raw barcoded reads, and molecular identifier groups with only a single read were discarded before consensus assembly and CDR3 extraction. Clonotype tables were post-analysed with VDJtools, and diversity was normalized by down-sampling all datasets to the smallest sample size. In repertoire overlap clustering, CDR3 amino acid sequences, but not nucleotide sequences, were matched to correct batch-related cross-sample contamination. Clones were called with MiXCR by TCRdb after fastp trimmed the public reads at Q25, and only in-frame beta chains were retained. CDR3 protein duplicates are merged, each entry listing the most common genes and DNA. The V and J calls were not made by the authors but by TCRdb's processing. A total of more than 450,000 distinct CDR3 sequences appear in this sample, roughly two fifths of them only once. The top ten constitute more than 1.5% of the sample.

This receptor was taken from a girl aged 5 to 17 with multiple sclerosis. The sample comprised blood. Recombination linked TRBV20-1 to TRBJ2-5; TRBD1 aligns with 7 central bases. The DNA end favors TRBJ2-7, so the J call may be wrong. The DNA is TGCAGTGCTGTAACAGGGGTCGAGCAGTACTTC. Its protein is CSAVTGVEQYF.